Listed here are 21 T cell receptor beta chains from one sample, sequenced in a study of cytomegalovirus exposure and HLA in healthy donors. Primers included in the PCR were 60 Vbeta and 13 Jbeta primers. Measured with immunoSEQ multiplex PCR; TCRdb has only the in-frame clones, and not every one. The sample contains over 150,000 clones, approximately 79% of which appear only once. Sequenced material: PBMCs. These TCRs come from a middle-aged man in good health and CMV-seronegative.

The chain couples TRBV10-3 to TRBJ2-7; D is uncertain. CDR1 is ENHRY and CDR2 is SYGVKD in the germline V gene. Between the trimmed V and J ends, which lost 2 bases and 4 bases, there was a span of 9 bases. The CDR3 is 13 residues long. The CDR3 loop reads CAISEGKPYEQYF. The CDR3 DNA is TGTGCCATCAGTGAGGGTAAGCCGTACGAGCAGTACTTC.

In nucleotides, the CDR3 is TGTGCCAGCAGTTACCACAGGGCTGGCGAGCAGTTCTTC. This translates into CASSYHRAGEQFF. This rearrangement joins TRBV6-5 to TRBJ2-1; D possibly corresponds to TRBD1 (6 bases). CDR3 size: 13 residues. Germline V gene lookup returns CDR1 MNHEY and CDR2 SVGAGI. Trimming took 2 bases from V and 10 from J, leaving 12 bases between them.

This sequence joins TRBV11-2 and TRBJ2-3, with 10 bases aligning to TRBD2. The CDR3 runs to 19 residues. Trimming at V came to 2 bases and at J to 1 base, leaving 12 bases not matched to a gene. The germline CDR1 and CDR2 sequences are SGHAT and FQNNGV. The chain's CDR3 is CASSLYAEASGGGTDTQYF. In DNA form, the CDR3 reads TGTGCCAGCAGCTTATATGCAGAGGCTAGCGGGGGAGGCACAGATACGCAGTATTTT.

The chain employs TRBV19 and TRBJ2-7, with D possibly matching TRBD2 (6 bases). CDR1 is LNHDA and CDR2 is SQIVND in the germline V gene (reference sequence). V was clipped by 6 bases and J by 4 bases, with 10 bases between them. This CDR3 has 12 residues. The CDR3 nucleotides read TGTGCCAGTAGCGTGCGGGGTTACGAGCAGTACTTC. Protein product: CASSVRGYEQYF.

The rearrangement uses TRBV7-6 and TRBJ2-6; TRBD1 matches 8 bases. The germline V gene encodes CDR1 SGHVS and CDR2 FNYEAQ. The CDR3 extends over 18 amino acids. V lost 4 bases to trimming and J lost 3 bases; unmatched junction nucleotides: 11. The CDR3 region has the DNA TGTGCCAGCAGCTCTAGCCCAAGACAGGGGTATGGGGCCAACGTCCTGACTTTC. Translating gives CASSSSPRQGYGANVLTF. Using reference TRBV7-6 and TRBJ2-6 for the parts outside the CDR3, the full variable domain is GAGVSQSPRYKVTKRGQDVALRCDPISGHVSLYWYRQALGQGPEFLTYFNYEAQQDKSGLPNDRFSAERPEGSISTLTIQRTEQRDSAMYRCASSSSPRQGYGANVLTFGAGSRLTVL.

This chain links TRBV5-6 with TRBJ2-5, with 9 bases matching TRBD1. CDR3 length: 18 amino acids. Germline V gene lookup returns CDR1 SGHDT and CDR2 YYEEEE. The trim removed 2 bases at V and 1 base at J, leaving 12 bases unmatched. CDR3 protein: CASSFKGRTGDTQETQYF. DNA for the CDR3: TGTGCCAGCAGCTTCAAAGGGCGGACAGGGGACACCCAAGAGACCCAGTACTTC.

This chain links TRBV5-1 with TRBJ2-7, with TRBD1 identical over 7 bases. The CDR3 runs to 14 residues. The V gene's germline CDR1 is SGHRS and CDR2 YFSETQ. V dropped 3 bases and J dropped 0; count of bases not matched to a gene: 3. The CDR3 DNA follows: TGCGCCAGCAGCTGGGGACAGCCCTCCTACGAGCAGTACTTC. Its translation is CASSWGQPSYEQYF.

The V call is TRBV2, the J call TRBJ2-7, with 7 bases matching TRBD1. Losses at the gene ends were 7 bases for V and 3 bases for J; bases not matched to a gene: 12. The V gene's germline CDR1 is SNHLY and CDR2 FYNNEI. The CDR3 runs to 15 residues. Written as DNA, the CDR3 is TGTGCCAGCACCCTCGACGGGACAGCCCACTACGAGCAGTACTTC. Protein product: CASTLDGTAHYEQYF.

The chain employs TRBV29-1 and TRBJ2-2; D not resolved. The CDR3 consists of 13 residues. Germline V CDR1 and CDR2: SQVTM, ANQGSEA. V lost 3 bases and J lost 8, with 13 bases in between. The CDR3 nucleotides are TGCAGCGTTGAGAGTCCCGGTCTAGGGGAGCTGTTTTTT. Translated: CSVESPGLGELFF.

The chain recombines TRBV5-6 with TRBJ2-7, with D possibly being TRBD2 (6 bases). This CDR3 comprises 16 residues. Trimming left V 6 bases short and J 0 bases short, with 19 bases between. Per germline, CDR1 SGHDT and CDR2 YYEEEE. The CDR3 coding sequence is TGTGCCAGCACCCCAGTCGGGCGGGGTAGCTCCTACGAGCAGTACTTC. This translates into CASTPVGRGSSYEQYF.

CDR3 region: CASNGGGEETQYF. CDR3 DNA: TGTGCCAGCAACGGTGGGGGCGAGGAGACCCAGTACTTC. The rearrangement uses TRBV28 and TRBJ2-5, with D possibly being TRBD1 (6 bases). The CDR3 extends over 13 amino acids. Looked up from germline, CDR1 is MDHEN and CDR2 is SYDVKM. Trimming pared 7 bases from V and 5 bases from J, leaving 14 bases between.

The chain recombines TRBV9 with TRBJ2-5; 15 nucleotides agree with TRBD2. V lost 3 bases, J lost 2 bases, and 8 bases stayed unmatched. The CDR3 contains 18 residues. From germline, CDR1 is SGDLS and CDR2 YYNGEE. Here the CDR3 DNA reads TGTGCCAGCAGCGGTGGGACTAGCGGGGGGTTATCTCAAGAGACCCAGTACTTC. This gives the protein CASSGGTSGGLSQETQYF.

This chain links TRBV5-1 with TRBJ1-2, with TRBD1 matching 7 bases. V lost 4 bases and J lost 0; bases outside the gene matches: 6. This CDR3 has 15 amino acids. In germline, CDR1 is SGHRS, CDR2 YFSETQ. CDR3 sequence (DNA): TGCGCCAGCAGCCCTGGGACAGCCACTAACTATGGCTACACCTTC. Translating gives CASSPGTATNYGYTF.

The chain joins TRBV6-5 to TRBJ2-4; TRBD2 matches 8 bases. Germline V gene data show CDR1 as MNHEY and CDR2 as SVGAGI. The J segment lost 5 bases and the V segment lost 6 bases, leaving 6 bases of the junction unmatched. The CDR3 runs 14 residues. CDR3 sequence: CASSRRGVQNIQYF. In nucleotides, the CDR3 is TGTGCCAGCAGCCGGCGGGGGGTTCAAAACATTCAGTACTTC.

The rearrangement links TRBV5-1 to TRBJ1-3; D remains ambiguous. This CDR3 has 15 residues. Deletions cut 0 bases from V and 3 bases from J, with 10 bases between. CDR1 and CDR2 from the germline V gene are SGHRS and YFSETQ. The CDR3 bases are TGCGCCAGCAGCTTGGCGAGAGGGCGTGGAAACACCATATATTTT. Translation gives CASSLARGRGNTIYF.

The rearrangement links TRBV10-3 to TRBJ2-1; 16 bases align to TRBD2. The germline CDR1 and CDR2 sequences are ENHRY and SYGVKD. Germline trimming cut 5 bases from V and 6 bases from J; bases unmatched to any gene: 4. This CDR3 is 16 amino acids long. CDR3 sequence reads: CAISLGTSGGANEQFF. CDR3 DNA: TGTGCCATCAGTTTAGGGACTAGCGGGGGGGCCAATGAGCAGTTCTTC.

This chain connects TRBV27 to TRBJ1-5; D is uncertain. The CDR3 loop spans 14 amino acids. CDR1 is MNHEY, CDR2 SMNVEV, per germline (reference sequence). Trimming removed 4 bases from V and 3 bases from J, with 10 bases in between. As DNA, the CDR3 is TGTGCCAGCAGTTCTGGCAGATACAATCAGCCCCAGCATTTT. This encodes CASSSGRYNQPQHF.

This clone was recorded a few times. One junction end disagrees with the germline gene, perhaps due to a read error. This chain joins TRBV14 and TRBJ2-7; TRBD1 is a possible D gene (5 bases). The length of the CDR3 is 11 residues. Per the germline V gene, CDR1 is SGHDN and CDR2 is FVKESK. CDR3 loop: CASSQGRVLHF. In DNA form, the CDR3 reads TGTGCCAGCAGCCAAGGCAGGGTTTTGCACTTC.

The CDR3 protein is CASSHRDRRPPGANVLTF. CDR3 sequence (DNA): TGTGCCAGCAGCCACCGGGACAGACGTCCCCCTGGGGCCAACGTCCTGACTTTC. This sequence joins TRBV11-2 and TRBJ2-6, with 7 bases fitting TRBD1. The CDR3 is 18 residues long. With 5 bases clipped from V and 2 bases from J, the junction kept 12 bases outside the gene matches. Germline CDR1 reads SGHAT; CDR2 reads FQNNGV.

This sequence joins TRBV19 and TRBJ2-7, with 12 nucleotides matching TRBD1. Germline V gene sequence: CDR1 LNHDA, CDR2 SQIVND (reference sequence). The CDR3 is 15 residues long. Trimming removed 8 bases from V and 7 bases from J; junction bases left unmatched: 12. The CDR3, as DNA: TGTGCCAGTCTTCAACCGGGACAGGGGGCGGGGGAGCAGTACTTC. Translating it yields CASLQPGQGAGEQYF. Combining the CDR3 with reference TRBV19 and TRBJ2-7 gives the whole variable domain DGGITQSPKYLFRKEGQNVTLSCEQNLNHDAMYWYRQDPGQGLRLIYYSQIVNDFQKGDIAEGYSVSREKKESFPLTVTSAQKNPTAFYLCASLQPGQGAGEQYFGPGTRLTVT.

The table lists this clone with a few counts. This chain connects TRBV5-4 to TRBJ1-2, with TRBD1 matching over 7 bases. There are 13 residues in the CDR3. Germline trimming cut 4 bases from V and 3 bases from J; bases unmatched to any gene: 3. Per the germline V gene, CDR1 is SGHNT and CDR2 is YYREEE (reference sequence). CDR3 in amino acids: CASSRGGDYGYTF. CDR3 nucleotide sequence: TGTGCCAGCAGCCGAGGGGGCGACTATGGCTACACCTTC.